The sequence of this T cell receptor beta chain was determined in a study of blood T cell repertoires in COVID-19. About the research overall: Acute-phase and convalescent COVID-19 samples originated in the United States, Italy and Spain. In each case, the material was cDNA or gDNA derived from T cells, B-cell-depleted T cells, or PBMCs.

Germline CDR1 SGDLS, CDR2 YYNGEE. V lost 3 bases and J lost 10, with 8 bases in between. The CDR3 consists of 11 residues. How the authors handled the data: Reference gene primer amplification gave nucleated cell count estimates. TCRdb keeps only in-frame clones here, not all; method: immunoSEQ multiplex PCR. V and J calls and clone size come straight from that table; D and trimming were deduced from the DNA. There are approximately 170,000 clones in the sample; 80% to 90% occur only once, and roughly 19% lies in the top ten. Source material: peripheral blood. The chain couples TRBV9 to TRBJ2-1; tentatively, D is TRBD2 (6 bases). The TCR was taken from a woman between 70 and 85 years old who had recovered from COVID-19. DNA of the CDR3: TGTGCCAGCAGCGGCCTAGCGGAGCAGTTCTTC. Translated: CASSGLAEQFF.